The present entry profiles one T cell receptor beta chain with its context. As yet, its antigen is unknown. This sample stems from a study of T cells after yellow fever vaccination. General study points: Although most clonotypes did not, a small share appeared in both CD4 and CD8 compartments.

5'RACE template switching added a universal primer site and UMIs to TCR cDNA. Each CDR3 protein is one row after TCRdb ran MiXCR on the 5' RACE reads. The sample gives 500,000 to 650,000 distinct CDR3 sequences, more than 9% of which show up once; 14% to 15% is in the top ten. CDR1 is DFQATT and CDR2 is SNEGSKA in the germline V gene (reference sequence). This CDR3 is built from 14 residues. The V gene end was trimmed by 5 bases and the J gene end by 7 bases; junction bases not matched to a gene: 8. This clonotype was sampled from a man aged 25-45 years who received the YFV17D yellow fever vaccine. The rearrangement joins TRBV20-1 to TRBJ2-6, with 7 nucleotides matching TRBD2. Sequencing was performed on PBMCs, taken on the day of the yellow fever booster vaccination. This CDR3 reads CSAVSGTLANVLTF. The CDR3 region has the DNA TGCAGTGCTGTAAGCGGGACCTTAGCCAACGTCCTGACTTTC.